These 22 T cell receptor beta chains were all obtained from the same sample, sequenced in a study of blood T cell repertoires in COVID-19. Method: immunoSEQ multiplex PCR; TCRdb's copy keeps in-frame clones and lacks some. The sample has roughly 260,000 clones; about nine tenths are singletons. Sequenced input: peripheral blood. Source of these receptors: a middle-aged man who had recovered from COVID-19.

This chain uses TRBV9 with TRBJ1-1, with unresolved D. CDR1 SGDLS and CDR2 YYNGEE come from the germline V gene. V was cut by 0 bases and J by 2 bases, with 8 bases left in between. The CDR3 totals 14 residues. The CDR3 DNA reads as TGTGCCAGCAGCGTAGTTATGTATAACACTGAAGCTTTCTTT. Translated, it gives CASSVVMYNTEAFF.

V gene TRBV28 combines with J gene TRBJ2-3, with no clear D. This CDR3 spans 11 amino acids. Germline values: CDR1 MDHEN, CDR2 SYDVKM. Trimming shortened V by 2 bases and J by 9 bases, and 6 bases separated the two germline ends. DNA for the CDR3: TGTGCCAGCAGTTTACCCCAGACGCAGTATTTT. Translating gives CASSLPQTQYF.

This clone has just a few counts. The J gene is TRBJ1-2, the V gene TRBV11-2, with D maybe TRBD1 (5 bases). The V end was cut by 4 bases, the J end by 4 bases, with 13 bases between. CDR3 size: 14 residues. Germline V CDR1 and CDR2: SGHAT, FQNNGV. In DNA form, the CDR3 reads TGTGCCAGCAGCTCGGCGCGGGACGGCTATGGCTACACCTTC. It translates to CASSSARDGYGYTF.

V is TRBV11-2 and J is TRBJ2-4, with 11 bases lining up with TRBD2. This CDR3 has 19 residues. From germline, CDR1 is SGHAT and CDR2 FQNNGV. Losses at the gene ends were 5 bases for V and 0 bases for J; bases not matched to a gene: 12. The CDR3: CASSVTTSGRGVAKNIQYF. DNA of the CDR3: TGTGCCAGCAGCGTAACCACTAGCGGGAGAGGGGTAGCCAAAAACATTCAGTACTTC.

This chain's CDR3 is CASSAGLAAGDEQFF. For the CDR3, the DNA is TGTGCCAGCAGCGCCGGACTAGCGGCCGGGGATGAGCAGTTCTTC. The chain joins TRBV9 to TRBJ2-1; 10 bases agree with TRBD2. Per the germline V gene, CDR1 is SGDLS and CDR2 is YYNGEE. The CDR3 loop spans 15 amino acids. Trimming took 3 bases from V and 8 from J; bases not matched to a gene: 8.

V is TRBV9 and J is TRBJ1-5, with unresolved D. V was clipped by 4 bases and J by 5 bases, with 10 bases between them. Germline assignment: CDR1 SGDLS and CDR2 YYNGEE. This CDR3 has 13 residues. The CDR3 sequence is CASSREMDQPQHF. In nucleotides, the CDR3 is TGTGCCAGCAGCAGGGAGATGGATCAGCCCCAGCATTTT.

This clone was found once. V usage is TRBV11-2 and J usage is TRBJ2-6; D may be TRBD2 (5 bases). Trimming shortened V by 5 bases and J by 1 base, and 12 bases separated the two germline ends. CDR3 length equals 16 residues. The V gene's germline CDR1 is SGHAT and CDR2 FQNNGV. DNA of the CDR3: TGTGCCAGCAGCGCCCGCGGCGGGTCTGGGGCCAACGTCCTGACTTTC. Translating it yields CASSARGGSGANVLTF.

This clone occurred a few times. The V gene is TRBV19, the J gene TRBJ2-2; TRBD1 matches at 8 bases. The length of the CDR3 is 13 residues. The trim removed 8 bases at V and 5 bases at J, leaving 4 bases unmatched. CDR1 and CDR2 from the germline V gene are LNHDA and SQIVND (reference sequence). The DNA for the CDR3 is TGTGCCAGTCGGACAGGGCAAACCGGGGAGCTGTTTTTT. It specifies CASRTGQTGELFF.

This clone has a handful of counts. The chain combines TRBV6-6 with TRBJ1-5, with TRBD1 as a possible D gene (6 bases). V was shortened by 5 bases and J by 0 bases, with 14 bases between the two germline ends. CDR3 length: 16 amino acids. The germline V gene encodes CDR1 MNHNY and CDR2 SVGAGI (reference sequence). This chain's CDR3 is CASSVIGTISNQPQHF. In nucleotides, the CDR3 is TGTGCCAGCAGTGTCATCGGGACAATTAGCAATCAGCCCCAGCATTTT.

The chain couples TRBV7-9 to TRBJ2-7; no clear D gene. Trimming stripped 4 bases from V and 4 bases from J, with 5 bases between. CDR1 is SEHNR and CDR2 is FQNEAQ in the germline V gene (reference sequence). The CDR3 runs to 11 residues. The DNA for the CDR3 is TGTGCCAGCAGCTCGCAGTACGAGCAGTACTTC. As protein: CASSSQYEQYF.

This rearrangement joins TRBV10-3 to TRBJ1-2; 11 bases are a match to TRBD1. The V and J ends lost 4 bases and 3 bases, in that order; junction bases with no gene match: 4. The CDR3 extends over 15 amino acids. Germline V gene data show CDR1 as ENHRY and CDR2 as SYGVKD. The DNA of the CDR3 is TGTGCCATCAGTGGGGGGACAGGGGGAGACTATGGCTACACCTTC. As protein: CAISGGTGGDYGYTF.

The CDR3 nucleotides are TGTGCCAGCAGTGAATTTGTGGGGGCTAGCAATCAGCCCCAGCATTTT. This encodes CASSEFVGASNQPQHF. The gene calls are TRBV2 and TRBJ1-5; TRBD1 is a possible D gene (6 bases). This CDR3 has 16 amino acids. V lost 2 bases to trimming and J lost 0 bases, with 11 bases between them. Germline assignment: CDR1 SNHLY and CDR2 FYNNEI.

As concerns this clone: Other DNA sequences in the same sample also yield this CDR3. J is TRBJ2-7 and V is TRBV19; 8 bases are a match to TRBD1. CDR3 length: 13 residues. CDR1 LNHDA and CDR2 SQIVND come from the germline V gene (reference sequence). V shed 5 bases, J shed 2 bases, and the junction held 2 bases outside the gene matches. In DNA, the CDR3 is TGTGCCAGTAGTGACAGGGGTCCCTACGAGCAGTACTTC. It codes for CASSDRGPYEQYF.

The V call is TRBV5-1, the J call TRBJ2-7, with D perhaps matching TRBD1 (6 bases). V was clipped by 5 bases and J by 2 bases, with 14 bases between them. The CDR3 loop spans 14 amino acids. Germline assignment: CDR1 SGHRS and CDR2 YFSETQ. The CDR3 bases are TGCGCCAGCAGTGATGTGGGGGCCACCTACGAGCAGTACTTC. Protein: CASSDVGATYEQYF. Combining the CDR3 with reference TRBV5-1 and TRBJ2-7 gives the whole variable domain KAGVTQTPRYLIKTRGQQVTLSCSPISGHRSVSWYQQTPGQGLQFLFEYFSETQRNKGNFPGRFSGRQFSNSRSEMNVSTLELGDSALYLCASSDVGATYEQYFGPGTRLTVT.

This clone was observed a single time. The chain employs TRBV7-9 and TRBJ1-1; 9 bases align to TRBD1. From germline, CDR1 is SEHNR and CDR2 FQNEAQ (reference sequence). The ends lost 7 bases at V and 1 base at J; junction bases unmatched: 10. CDR3 size: 16 residues. The CDR3 reads CASTRLPGQGNTEAFF. As DNA, the CDR3 is TGTGCCAGCACCCGACTCCCGGGACAGGGGAACACTGAAGCTTTCTTT.

The chain links TRBV19 to TRBJ2-7; 7 bases agree with TRBD1. The V and J ends lost 7 bases and 0 bases, in that order; junction bases with no gene match: 12. The CDR3 runs to 16 residues. Looked up from germline, CDR1 is LNHDA and CDR2 is SQIVND (reference sequence). CDR3 nucleotide sequence: TGTGCCAGTATTGACTCCGGGACAGTTAACTCCTACGAGCAGTACTTC. Translated, it gives CASIDSGTVNSYEQYF. Filled out from reference TRBV19 and TRBJ2-7, the complete variable domain reads DGGITQSPKYLFRKEGQNVTLSCEQNLNHDAMYWYRQDPGQGLRLIYYSQIVNDFQKGDIAEGYSVSREKKESFPLTVTSAQKNPTAFYLCASIDSGTVNSYEQYFGPGTRLTVT.

The chain links TRBV5-1 to TRBJ2-5; D is possibly TRBD1 (7 bases). With 0 bases removed from V and 4 bases from J, the gap between germline ends came to 10 bases. CDR1 is SGHRS, CDR2 YFSETQ, per germline. CDR3 length equals 14 residues. The CDR3 protein is CASSLGQGGETQYF. The DNA of the CDR3 is TGCGCCAGCAGCTTGGGCCAGGGGGGAGAGACCCAGTACTTC.

The chain has TRBV10-3 and TRBJ1-6; D is possibly TRBD1 (5 bases). Germline CDR1 reads ENHRY; CDR2 reads SYGVKD. The germline V and J ends were trimmed by 4 bases and 9 bases, with 10 bases remaining between them. The CDR3 has 13 amino acids. The CDR3, as DNA: TGTGCCATCAGTGGCGGGGGTGGTTCACCCCTCCACTTT. Translation gives CAISGGGGSPLHF.

The chain recombines TRBV5-5 with TRBJ1-2; TRBD1 matches at 7 bases. Germline V CDR1 and CDR2: SGHKS, YYEKEE (reference sequence). Trimming removed 0 bases from V and 4 bases from J; junction bases left unmatched: 9. CDR3 length: 16 residues. The CDR3 loop is CASSLGPSTGSYGYTF. The CDR3 coding sequence is TGTGCCAGCAGCTTGGGCCCTTCGACAGGGAGCTATGGCTACACCTTC.

This clone came up once. This chain links TRBV5-6 with TRBJ2-1; maybe TRBD1 (6 bases). Germline-derived CDR1 and CDR2 are SGHDT and YYEEEE. V gave up 5 bases and J gave up 3 bases, with 21 bases separating them. The CDR3 has 17 amino acids. This chain's CDR3 is CASSKIVPGHDYNEQFF. The CDR3 DNA reads TGTGCCAGCAGTAAAATCGTACCGGGACACGACTACAATGAGCAGTTCTTC.

CDR3 amino acids: CASGSFRRAQPQHF. CDR3 sequence (DNA): TGTGCCAGCGGGAGCTTCCGACGGGCTCAGCCCCAGCATTTT. The chain employs TRBV6-5 and TRBJ1-5, with no clear D. This CDR3 contains 14 residues. Trimming removed 8 bases at V and 6 bases at J, with 17 bases between. Germline CDR1 and CDR2: MNHEY and SVGAGI.

This chain connects TRBV4-1 to TRBJ2-1, with TRBD2 matching 7 bases. After removal of 2 bases from V and 2 bases from J, the junction contained 6 bases not matched to a gene. Germline assignment: CDR1 MGHRA and CDR2 YSYEKL. The CDR3 has 16 residues. CDR3 nucleotide sequence: TGCGCCAGCAGCCAATTTACGGGGGGTCCCTACAATGAGCAGTTCTTC. Its protein is CASSQFTGGPYNEQFF.